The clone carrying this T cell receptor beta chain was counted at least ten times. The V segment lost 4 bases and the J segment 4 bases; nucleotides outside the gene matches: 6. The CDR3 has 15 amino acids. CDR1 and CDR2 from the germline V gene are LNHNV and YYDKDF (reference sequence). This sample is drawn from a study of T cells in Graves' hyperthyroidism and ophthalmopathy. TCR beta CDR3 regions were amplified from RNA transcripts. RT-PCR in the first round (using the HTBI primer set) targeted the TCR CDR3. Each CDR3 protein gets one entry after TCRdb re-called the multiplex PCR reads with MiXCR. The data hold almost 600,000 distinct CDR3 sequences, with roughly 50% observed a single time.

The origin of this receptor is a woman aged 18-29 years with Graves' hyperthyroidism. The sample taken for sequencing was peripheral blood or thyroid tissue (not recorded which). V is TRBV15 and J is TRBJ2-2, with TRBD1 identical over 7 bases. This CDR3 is CATSTPPGGTGELFF. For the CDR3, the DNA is TGTGCCACCAGCACCCCCCCAGGGGGCACCGGGGAGCTGTTTTTT.